A selection of T cell receptor beta chains follows, all from one sample in a study of control samples from healthy donors and cancer patients. Data came from immunoSEQ multiplex PCR; TCRdb stores just in-frame clones and leaves some out. The table includes about 44,000 clones, roughly 65% detected once. Specimen: formalin-fixed, paraffin-embedded tissue. These receptors originate from a male donor with melanoma. Each CDR3 is given without its conserved first and last residue.

v_call cdr3_aa
TRBV29-1 SVGLLGTEAF
TRBV7-9 ASRRGDSPLH
TRBV6-6 ASTRTENTEAF
TRBV7-9 ASSLASVSSTEAF
TRBV2 ASSEAGLAGGREQY
TRBV5-1 ASSVEYQETQY
TRBV6-4 ASSPGQGNTGELF
TRBV7-6 ASSLDGSTGELF
TRBV6-5 ATKDLGTGVYEQY
TRBV28 ASSLRTGDYYSNQPQH
TRBV6-6 ASSSTDRAIAYGYT
TRBV5-1 ASSPGGSTDTQY
TRBV7-3 ASSLTGYTEAF
TRBV2 ASTGSRSGNTIY
TRBV6-6 ASTSQVSQY
TRBV6-6 ASSYLSGEKLF
TRBV10-1 ASSEGLVTQY
TRBV29-1 SVERQYMDTQY
TRBV2 ASSEGTGSYEQY
TRBV18 ASSPPGRQETQY
TRBV27 ASSFKGPNQPQH
TRBV11-2 ASSYRVGGGLAQY
TRBV19 ASSPLTSGRYNEQF
TRBV27 ASSPRTGGHSLNQPQH
TRBV6-5 ASSPRHTGELF
TRBV6-5 ASRPTGGGNTIY
TRBV24-1 ATRGGQFTDTQY
TRBV7-9 ASSLWDRVNTEAF
TRBV18 ASSPGRGYEQY
TRBV11-2 ASSSGQGNTEAF
TRBV5-1 ASSLAGNSGNTIY
TRBV25-1 ASTKSGMGGFQETQY
TRBV5-6 ASSSGPDQEQY
TRBV7-8 ASSRDWTSGEQY
TRBV4-2 ASSPEMSGEKLF
TRBV10-3 AISDEPAYEQY
TRBV27 ASSFGGQETQY
TRBV2 ASRGQVGGPQY
TRBV28 ASSLSLGNEQY
TRBV18 ASSPTSSNEKLF
TRBV28 AVRTGVHQPQH
TRBV5-5 ASSLMARRSTDTQY
TRBV5-1 ASSLAVSTDTQY
TRBV11-2 ASSRIRGSYEQY
TRBV4-2 ASSPGLAGLGGELF
TRBV3-1/TRBV3-2 ASSRGTGGVEKLF
TRBV7-3 ASSPRRGEKLF
TRBV3-1/TRBV3-2 ASSLRDLRTGELF
TRBV7-9 ASEGQGTQETQY
TRBV6-4 ASSPGQGAKDTQY
TRBV18 ASSPTGSGTGELF
TRBV27 ASIGTAFTDTQY
TRBV25-1 ASSGAVWTEAF
TRBV28 ASGHLTGNTEAF